These 20 T cell receptor beta chains were sequenced from one sample in a study of chemoradiotherapy in HPV16-positive cancers. Data came from immunoSEQ multiplex PCR; TCRdb stores just in-frame clones and leaves some out. The repertoire holds tens of thousands of clones, with more than 70% as singletons. The sequencing here drew on blood, taken from a patient who underwent chemoradiotherapy. Every receptor here comes from a human donor with HPV-associated anogenital cancer.

The CDR3 DNA sequence: TGCAGTGCTAAGGGGAGCAATGAGCAGTTCTTC. Encoded protein: CSAKGSNEQFF. The chain carries TRBV20-1 and TRBJ2-1; D may match TRBD1 or TRBD2 (5 bases each). Germline lookup yields CDR1 DFQATT and CDR2 SNEGSKA (reference sequence). The length of the CDR3 is 11 residues. V shed 4 bases and J shed 6 bases, with 7 bases lying between them.

The chain joins TRBV6-6 to TRBJ1-2; 7 nucleotides align to TRBD1. The germline V gene has CDR1 MNHNY and CDR2 SVGAGI (reference sequence). Trimming took 5 bases from V and 4 from J; bases not matched to a gene: 10. This CDR3 is built from 15 residues. In DNA, the CDR3 is TGTGCCAGCAGTGCGGACAGGAACTTTGCCTATGGCTACACCTTC. This sequence encodes CASSADRNFAYGYTF.

The rearrangement uses TRBV6-1 and TRBJ1-1, with D perhaps matching TRBD1 (5 bases). Germline values: CDR1 MNHNS, CDR2 SASEGT. V lost 11 bases and J 4 bases, leaving 17 bases between the germline ends. The CDR3 sequence is 13 residues long. CDR3 loop: CAVRQGSGTEAFF. The CDR3 bases are TGTGCCGTACGCCAGGGTTCGGGCACTGAAGCTTTCTTT.

The genes are TRBV27 and TRBJ1-5; D call uncertain. This CDR3 has 16 residues. Per the germline V gene, CDR1 is MNHEY and CDR2 is SMNVEV (reference sequence). Trimming removed 4 bases at V and 3 bases at J, with 16 bases between. The CDR3 DNA follows: TGTGCCAGCAGTTCCGGTTTTGGGTCCTCCAATCAGCCCCAGCATTTT. This translates into CASSSGFGSSNQPQHF.

This clone turned up a few times. The gene calls are TRBV29-1 and TRBJ2-1; D could derive from TRBD1 or TRBD2 (5 bases each). This CDR3 comprises 11 residues. Trimming took off 7 bases at V and 10 bases at J, with 14 bases between the two ends. Looked up from germline, CDR1 is SQVTM and CDR2 is ANQGSEA. This chain's CDR3 is CSGHLGEEQFF. In DNA, the CDR3 is TGCAGCGGCCACCTAGGGGAGGAGCAGTTCTTC.

The CDR3, as DNA: TGTGCCACCAGCAGAGATCGGGGGGAGGGAAACACCATATATTTT. Its protein is CATSRDRGEGNTIYF. V usage is TRBV15 and J usage is TRBJ1-3, with D tentatively TRBD1 (5 bases). Trimming pared 0 bases from V and 4 bases from J, leaving 10 bases between. CDR1 is LNHNV and CDR2 is YYDKDF in the germline V gene (reference sequence). The CDR3 is 15 residues long.

The V gene is TRBV10-1, the J gene TRBJ2-3; 8 nucleotides match TRBD2. V dropped 0 bases and J dropped 4; count of bases not matched to a gene: 3. Germline loops: CDR1 WNHNN, CDR2 SYGVQD (reference sequence). CDR3 length equals 15 residues. CDR3: CASSESKAGADTQYF. The DNA of the CDR3 is TGCGCCAGCAGTGAGTCGAAAGCGGGAGCAGATACGCAGTATTTT.

DNA for the CDR3: TGTGCCAGCAGCTTGGAATGGCGTCAGCGAAACACCATATATTTT. As protein: CASSLEWRQRNTIYF. V and J are TRBV5-6 and TRBJ1-3; D not certain. Trimming pared 0 bases from V and 5 bases from J, leaving 12 bases between. From germline, CDR1 is SGHDT and CDR2 YYEEEE. The CDR3 spans 15 residues.

This clone was seen a single time. V and J are TRBV30 and TRBJ2-2, with D perhaps TRBD1 (6 bases). CDR1 is GTSNPN and CDR2 is SVGIG in the germline V gene (reference sequence). This CDR3 is 13 amino acids long. Trimming removed 4 bases at V and 3 bases at J, with 9 bases between. The CDR3 region has the DNA TGTGCCTGGAACCCAGGGGACACCGGGGAGCTGTTTTTT. This encodes CAWNPGDTGELFF. The complete variable domain, with remaining parts taken from reference TRBV30 and TRBJ2-2, reads SQTIHQWPATLVQPVGSPLSLECTVEGTSNPNLYWYRQAAGRGLQLLFYSVGIGQISSEVPQNLSASRPQDRQFILSSKKLLLSDSGFYLCAWNPGDTGELFFGEGSRLTVL.

V gene TRBV10-2 combines with J gene TRBJ2-7; no clear D gene. There are 13 residues in the CDR3. Trimming shortened V by 8 bases and J by 0 bases, and 11 bases separated the two germline ends. Germline CDR1 reads WSHSY; CDR2 reads SAAADI. CDR3 in amino acids: CASGQVSSYEQYF. The DNA for the CDR3 is TGCGCCAGCGGTCAGGTTTCCTCCTACGAGCAGTACTTC.

The genes are TRBV20-1 and TRBJ1-2; D ambiguous. The CDR3 contains 11 residues. Trimming removed 6 bases at V and 12 bases at J, with 17 bases between. The V gene's germline CDR1 is DFQATT and CDR2 SNEGSKA (reference sequence). The CDR3 region is CSARPRMIHTF. DNA for the CDR3: TGCAGTGCACGACCCAGGATGATCCACACCTTC.

This clone occurred once. This sequence joins TRBV2 and TRBJ2-1; 10 nucleotides line up with TRBD2. The CDR3 extends over 16 amino acids. Germline V gene sequence: CDR1 SNHLY, CDR2 FYNNEI. The CDR3 reads CSSMGLAGVGNNEQFF. The CDR3 nucleotides read TGTTCCTCCATGGGTCTAGCGGGAGTCGGAAACAATGAGCAGTTCTTC.

The chain employs TRBV7-2 and TRBJ2-1; the D is unclear. There are 13 residues in the CDR3. CDR1 and CDR2 from the germline V gene are SGHTA and FQGNSA. V lost 5 bases to trimming and J lost 3 bases, with 8 bases between them. The CDR3 region has the DNA TGTGCCAGCAGCGTACAGAACTACAATGAGCAGTTCTTC. It specifies CASSVQNYNEQFF.

The J gene is TRBJ1-1, the V gene TRBV30; D uncertain. Looked up from germline, CDR1 is GTSNPN and CDR2 is SVGIG (reference sequence). The CDR3 length is 15 residues. The V end lost 3 bases, the J end lost 3 bases, and 17 bases lay between the germline ends. DNA for the CDR3: TGTGCCTGGAGCGCACCTAGGCGTGCCTACACTGAAGCTTTCTTT. It is translated as CAWSAPRRAYTEAFF.

The V call is TRBV6-1, the J call TRBJ1-2; 9 bases align to TRBD1. The CDR3 consists of 14 residues. V shed 6 bases and J 6 bases; nucleotides not matched to a gene: 8. Germline V lookup: CDR1 MNHNS, CDR2 SASEGT. The CDR3 region has the DNA TGTGCCAGCAGATACAGGGGGCGCACGGATGGCTACACCTTC. It specifies CASRYRGRTDGYTF.

This clone was picked up one time. The chain is built from TRBV19 and TRBJ1-6; 7 positions match TRBD1. The CDR3 contains 14 residues. Germline lookup yields CDR1 LNHDA and CDR2 SQIVND (reference sequence). V shed 5 bases, J shed 7 bases, and the junction held 5 bases outside the gene matches. CDR3 DNA: TGTGCCAGTAGTGCAGTACAGGGGAATTCACCCCTCCACTTT. Protein: CASSAVQGNSPLHF. The full variable domain, in which reference TRBV19 and TRBJ1-6 provide the parts outside the CDR3, is DGGITQSPKYLFRKEGQNVTLSCEQNLNHDAMYWYRQDPGQGLRLIYYSQIVNDFQKGDIAEGYSVSREKKESFPLTVTSAQKNPTAFYLCASSAVQGNSPLHFGNGTRLTVT.

The genes are TRBV28 and TRBJ1-2; D unclear. This CDR3 is built from 12 residues. Trimming took off 6 bases at V and 8 bases at J, with 13 bases between the two ends. Germline loops: CDR1 MDHEN, CDR2 SYDVKM. CDR3 nucleotide sequence: TGTGCCAGCAGCCTCCGGGCACAAGGCTACACCTTC. Residues: CASSLRAQGYTF.

This clone was counted only a few times. The rearrangement joins TRBV7-2 to TRBJ1-5, with D possibly being TRBD1 (5 bases). The CDR3 extends over 15 amino acids. CDR1 and CDR2 from the germline V gene are SGHTA and FQGNSA. V gave up 2 bases and J gave up 4 bases, with 12 bases separating them. CDR3 loop: CASSLLGTGNQPQHF. The CDR3 region has the DNA TGTGCCAGCAGCTTACTGGGAACAGGTAATCAGCCCCAGCATTTT.

The chain has TRBV7-9 and TRBJ2-4; D is ambiguous. Per the germline V gene, CDR1 is SEHNR and CDR2 is FQNEAQ (reference sequence). The length of the CDR3 is 14 residues. V dropped 1 base and J dropped 8 bases, with 12 bases sitting between them. DNA for the CDR3: TGTGCCAGCAGCTTAGAGTCCAGTTTGGACATTCAGTACTTC. Translation gives CASSLESSLDIQYF. The whole variable domain, remainder taken from reference TRBV7-9 and TRBJ2-4, is DTGVSQNPRHKITKRGQNVTFRCDPISEHNRLYWYRQTLGQGPEFLTYFQNEAQLEKSRLLSDRFSAERPKGSFSTLEIQRTEQGDSAMYLCASSLESSLDIQYFGAGTRLSVL.

This chain uses TRBV14 with TRBJ2-1; D remains ambiguous. This CDR3 is 13 amino acids long. CDR1 is SGHDN and CDR2 is FVKESK in the germline V gene. V was trimmed by 1 base and J by 7 bases, leaving 8 bases between them. CDR3 sequence (DNA): TGTGCCAGCAGCCAAGTGGAGACTAATGAGCAGTTCTTC. This encodes CASSQVETNEQFF. The full variable domain, its missing parts supplied by reference TRBV14 and TRBJ2-1, is EAGVTQFPSHSVIEKGQTVTLRCDPISGHDNLYWYRRVMGKEIKFLLHFVKESKQDESGMPNNRFLAERTGGTYSTLKVQPAELEDSGVYFCASSQVETNEQFFGPGTRLTVL.